This is a list of T cell receptor beta chains from one sample in a study of T cell responses to AZD1222 COVID-19 vaccine. Some clones are missing from TCRdb's copy, which holds only in-frame ones; the method was immunoSEQ multiplex PCR. The sample has over 100,000 clones; approximately 89% are singletons. Sequences were derived from peripheral blood, sampled 28 days after the second AZD1222 dose. These receptor sequences come from an adult who received the AZD1222 COVID-19 vaccine. Both conserved end residues are part of each CDR3. A D gene is named only where the DNA matches it firmly. A row's size may be missing; if present it is once, few, many or a size class.

abundance: NA; d_gene: TRBD2; j_gene: TRBJ2-1; v_gene: TRBV6-4; CDR3nt: TGTGCCAGCAGCCCCACTAGCGGGAAAGGGGGAAATGAGCAGTTCTTC; CDR3aa: CASSPTSGKGGNEQFF
abundance: NA; d_gene: NA; j_gene: TRBJ2-4; v_gene: TRBV27; CDR3nt: TGTGCCAGCAGTCTCACAAGGAGTGGGAACATTCAGTACTTC; CDR3aa: CASSLTRSGNIQYF
abundance: NA; d_gene: NA; j_gene: TRBJ1-6; v_gene: TRBV19; CDR3nt: TGTGCCAGTAGTACCCCTTCCGGGAGGACCGCGGGATCACCCCTCCACTTT; CDR3aa: CASSTPSGRTAGSPLHF
abundance: NA; d_gene: TRBD1; j_gene: TRBJ1-2; v_gene: TRBV10-3; CDR3nt: TGTGCCATCAGTGAGCCAGGGGACAGGGGACATGGCTACACCTTC; CDR3aa: CAISEPGDRGHGYTF
abundance: NA; d_gene: NA; j_gene: TRBJ1-5; v_gene: TRBV18; CDR3nt: TGTGCCAGCTCAGCATATAGCAATCAGCCCCAGCATTTT; CDR3aa: CASSAYSNQPQHF
abundance: NA; d_gene: TRBD1; j_gene: TRBJ2-5; v_gene: TRBV25-1; CDR3nt: TGTGCCAGCAGCGAAATGGGGACAGGGCCAGAGACCCAGTACTTC; CDR3aa: CASSEMGTGPETQYF
abundance: once; d_gene: TRBD1; j_gene: TRBJ1-2; v_gene: TRBV29-1; CDR3nt: TGCAGCGTTACAGGGGGCTATGGCTACACCTTC; CDR3aa: CSVTGGYGYTF
abundance: NA; d_gene: TRBD1; j_gene: TRBJ2-1; v_gene: TRBV4-2; CDR3nt: TGTGCCAGCAGCCCCCGGGACAGGGACAATGAGCAGTTCTTC; CDR3aa: CASSPRDRDNEQFF
abundance: NA; d_gene: TRBD2; j_gene: TRBJ2-1; v_gene: TRBV9; CDR3nt: TGTGCCAGCAGCCCCGCTAGCGGGGGGGTATACAATGAGCAGTTCTTC; CDR3aa: CASSPASGGVYNEQFF
abundance: NA; d_gene: NA; j_gene: TRBJ2-2; v_gene: TRBV24-1; CDR3nt: TGTGCCACCAGTGATTTTCGGGGGGAGCTGTTTTTT; CDR3aa: CATSDFRGELFF
abundance: NA; d_gene: NA; j_gene: TRBJ1-2; v_gene: TRBV6-2/TRBV6-3; CDR3nt: TGTGCCAGCAGTTACACCGAGACAGCTAACTATGGCTACACCTTC; CDR3aa: CASSYTETANYGYTF
abundance: NA; d_gene: NA; j_gene: TRBJ1-6; v_gene: TRBV7-6; CDR3nt: TGTGCCAGCAGCTTAGTGGGACTTGGGAATTCACCCCTCCACTTT; CDR3aa: CASSLVGLGNSPLHF
abundance: NA; d_gene: NA; j_gene: TRBJ1-4; v_gene: TRBV6-5; CDR3nt: TGTGCCAGCAGGAACGGGGACTTTTATGAAAAACTGTTTTTT; CDR3aa: CASRNGDFYEKLFF
abundance: NA; d_gene: NA; j_gene: TRBJ1-6; v_gene: TRBV7-2; CDR3nt: TGTGCCAGCAGCTTAGACAGATATTCACCCCTCCACTTT; CDR3aa: CASSLDRYSPLHF
abundance: NA; d_gene: NA; j_gene: TRBJ2-7; v_gene: TRBV11-3; CDR3nt: TGTGCCAGCAGCTTAGAAGGGGGGCTCTACGAGCAGTACTTC; CDR3aa: CASSLEGGLYEQYF
abundance: NA; d_gene: TRBD1; j_gene: TRBJ2-1; v_gene: TRBV20-1; CDR3nt: TGCAGTGCTAGTGGTGAGGGACAGGGATACAATGAGCAGTTCTTC; CDR3aa: CSASGEGQGYNEQFF
abundance: NA; d_gene: TRBD1; j_gene: TRBJ1-1; v_gene: TRBV6-2/TRBV6-3; CDR3nt: TGTGCCAGCAGTTACGGACAGGGGGCGAACACTGAAGCTTTCTTT; CDR3aa: CASSYGQGANTEAFF
abundance: NA; d_gene: NA; j_gene: TRBJ1-2; v_gene: TRBV27; CDR3nt: TGTGCCAGCAGTTTATCCGCCACTTATGGCTACACCTTC; CDR3aa: CASSLSATYGYTF
abundance: NA; d_gene: TRBD2; j_gene: TRBJ2-1; v_gene: TRBV7-3; CDR3nt: TGTGCCAGCAGGGCCAGCCTAGCGGGGGGACGTCAGGAGCAGTTCTTC; CDR3aa: CASRASLAGGRQEQFF
abundance: NA; d_gene: NA; j_gene: TRBJ2-3; v_gene: TRBV7-2; CDR3nt: TGTGCCAGCAGCTTGGTGGGCCTGGTCCAGGATACGCAGTATTTT; CDR3aa: CASSLVGLVQDTQYF
abundance: NA; d_gene: NA; j_gene: TRBJ1-2; v_gene: TRBV18; CDR3nt: TGTGCCAGCTCACCCCGGGAGGAGGATGGCTACACCTTC; CDR3aa: CASSPREEDGYTF
abundance: few; d_gene: TRBD1; j_gene: TRBJ2-7; v_gene: TRBV11-2; CDR3nt: TGTGCCAGCAGCTTTGGTAGACAGGGGCCGTACTTC; CDR3aa: CASSFGRQGPYF
abundance: NA; d_gene: NA; j_gene: TRBJ2-2; v_gene: TRBV5-1; CDR3nt: TGCGCCAGCAGCTTGGACATCGCGAACACCGGGGAGCTGTTTTTT; CDR3aa: CASSLDIANTGELFF
abundance: NA; d_gene: NA; j_gene: TRBJ2-3; v_gene: TRBV6-1; CDR3nt: TGTGCCAGCAGTGAAGCTGCGGGGGCCACAGATACGCAGTATTTT; CDR3aa: CASSEAAGATDTQYF
abundance: NA; d_gene: NA; j_gene: TRBJ2-7; v_gene: TRBV19; CDR3nt: TGTGCCAGTAGTACTGAAGCAGGGATTCCGTCCTACGAGCAGTACTTC; CDR3aa: CASSTEAGIPSYEQYF
abundance: NA; d_gene: NA; j_gene: TRBJ1-1; v_gene: TRBV19; CDR3nt: TGTGCCAGTAGTATAAGGGAGACTCGAGCTTTCTTT; CDR3aa: CASSIRETRAFF
abundance: NA; d_gene: NA; j_gene: TRBJ1-3; v_gene: TRBV28; CDR3nt: TGTGCCAGCAGTCCCCCCCAACAGGGCTCGGGAAACACCATATATTTT; CDR3aa: CASSPPQQGSGNTIYF
abundance: NA; d_gene: NA; j_gene: TRBJ2-4; v_gene: TRBV7-2; CDR3nt: TGTGCCAGCAGCTTCCGAGTTCAAACCATAGCCAAAAACATTCAGTACTTC; CDR3aa: CASSFRVQTIAKNIQYF
abundance: NA; d_gene: TRBD1; j_gene: TRBJ2-1; v_gene: TRBV6-2/TRBV6-3; CDR3nt: TGTGCCAGCAGTTACTCGATGGGACAGACATACAATGAGCAGTTCTTC; CDR3aa: CASSYSMGQTYNEQFF
abundance: NA; d_gene: TRBD2; j_gene: TRBJ2-2; v_gene: TRBV7-6; CDR3nt: TGTGCCAGCAGCTTAATAGCGGGAGGCCTCACCGGGGAGCTGTTTTTT; CDR3aa: CASSLIAGGLTGELFF
abundance: NA; d_gene: NA; j_gene: TRBJ1-3; v_gene: TRBV12-3/TRBV12-4; CDR3nt: TGTGCCAGCAGTTTTGCGAGAAACACCATATATTTT; CDR3aa: CASSFARNTIYF
abundance: NA; d_gene: TRBD2; j_gene: TRBJ2-1; v_gene: TRBV18; CDR3nt: TGTGCCAGCTCACCACGGCTAGCGGGAGGGGTAAATGAGCAGTTCTTC; CDR3aa: CASSPRLAGGVNEQFF
abundance: NA; d_gene: TRBD1; j_gene: TRBJ1-2; v_gene: TRBV7-2; CDR3nt: TGTGCCAGCAGCCTACGGACAGGGACGGGAGCGGGCTACACCTTC; CDR3aa: CASSLRTGTGAGYTF
abundance: NA; d_gene: NA; j_gene: TRBJ1-5; v_gene: TRBV21-1; CDR3nt: TGTGCCAGCAGCAACTCGATGGTAAGTGATGCCAATCAGCCCCAGCATTTT; CDR3aa: CASSNSMVSDANQPQHF
abundance: NA; d_gene: NA; j_gene: TRBJ2-1; v_gene: TRBV7-8; CDR3nt: TGTGCCAGCAGCTTAGAGTCGGCGGCCACCTACAATGAGCAGTTCTTC; CDR3aa: CASSLESAATYNEQFF
abundance: NA; d_gene: NA; j_gene: TRBJ1-5; v_gene: TRBV2; CDR3nt: TGTGCCAGCAGTCCCCAGGGACAGCCCCAGCATTTT; CDR3aa: CASSPQGQPQHF
abundance: NA; d_gene: TRBD1; j_gene: TRBJ2-1; v_gene: TRBV5-4; CDR3nt: TGTGCCAGCAGGAGGACAGGGGGCATTTACAATGAGCAGTTCTTC; CDR3aa: CASRRTGGIYNEQFF
abundance: NA; d_gene: TRBD1; j_gene: TRBJ2-3; v_gene: TRBV7-9; CDR3nt: TGTGCCAGCAGCGATTGGACAGGGGTCTATTTT; CDR3aa: CASSDWTGVYF
abundance: NA; d_gene: TRBD1; j_gene: TRBJ2-7; v_gene: TRBV12-3/TRBV12-4; CDR3nt: TGTGCCAGCAGTTACCGGGACAGCTACGAGCAGTACTTC; CDR3aa: CASSYRDSYEQYF
abundance: NA; d_gene: NA; j_gene: TRBJ2-7; v_gene: TRBV27; CDR3nt: TGTGCCAGCAGCTCAAGGCCCGATAGCGGAAACGAGCAGTACTTC; CDR3aa: CASSSRPDSGNEQYF
abundance: NA; d_gene: NA; j_gene: TRBJ1-4; v_gene: TRBV5-1; CDR3nt: TGCGCCAGCAGCGTAAGGCGAGGCCCCGATGAAAAACTGTTTTTT; CDR3aa: CASSVRRGPDEKLFF
abundance: NA; d_gene: NA; j_gene: TRBJ1-4; v_gene: TRBV7-8; CDR3nt: TGTGCCAGCAGCCCGAACAGGGCGACTAATGAAAAACTGTTTTTT; CDR3aa: CASSPNRATNEKLFF
abundance: NA; d_gene: NA; j_gene: TRBJ2-5; v_gene: TRBV7-9; CDR3nt: TGTGCCAGCAGGGGCCCAGGGAAAGAGACCCAGTACTTC; CDR3aa: CASRGPGKETQYF
abundance: NA; d_gene: NA; j_gene: TRBJ2-5; v_gene: TRBV18; CDR3nt: TGTGCCAGCTCACCGAAAGAGACCCAGTACTTC; CDR3aa: CASSPKETQYF
abundance: NA; d_gene: NA; j_gene: TRBJ2-5; v_gene: TRBV2; CDR3nt: TGTGCCAGCGTACAGGGAACGTACCAAGAGACCCAGTACTTC; CDR3aa: CASVQGTYQETQYF
abundance: NA; d_gene: NA; j_gene: TRBJ2-6; v_gene: TRBV5-6; CDR3nt: TGTGCCAGCAAATTCGCGGGCGGTGGGGCCAACGTCCTGACTTTC; CDR3aa: CASKFAGGGANVLTF
abundance: few; d_gene: TRBD1; j_gene: TRBJ1-1; v_gene: TRBV7-9; CDR3nt: TGTGCCAGCAGCCCAGGGACAGGGGTGACTTTCTTT; CDR3aa: CASSPGTGVTFF
abundance: NA; d_gene: TRBD1; j_gene: TRBJ1-2; v_gene: TRBV11-2; CDR3nt: TGTGCCAGCAGCTTAACAGGGGGCAACGGCTACACCTTC; CDR3aa: CASSLTGGNGYTF
abundance: NA; d_gene: TRBD2; j_gene: TRBJ2-2; v_gene: TRBV7-6; CDR3nt: TGTGCCAGCAGCCCTGGGCTAGCGGGGGGCCGGAACACCGGGGAGCTGTTTTTT; CDR3aa: CASSPGLAGGRNTGELFF
abundance: NA; d_gene: TRBD2; j_gene: TRBJ2-7; v_gene: TRBV7-8; CDR3nt: TGTGCCAGCGGACTAGCGGGAGACTACGAGCAGTACTTC; CDR3aa: CASGLAGDYEQYF
abundance: NA; d_gene: NA; j_gene: TRBJ2-7; v_gene: TRBV28; CDR3nt: TGTGCCAGCAGTTTATGGGGGCAGACCAGCTCCTACGAGCAGTACTTC; CDR3aa: CASSLWGQTSSYEQYF
abundance: NA; d_gene: NA; j_gene: TRBJ2-7; v_gene: TRBV4-1; CDR3nt: TGCGCCAGCAGCCAAGAATCCGGGACTCTCGCCTACGAGCAGTACTTC; CDR3aa: CASSQESGTLAYEQYF
abundance: NA; d_gene: NA; j_gene: TRBJ1-4; v_gene: TRBV11-2; CDR3nt: TGTGCCAGCAGCCAACTCACGGGCAGGGAGGATGAAAAACTGTTTTTT; CDR3aa: CASSQLTGREDEKLFF
abundance: NA; d_gene: TRBD2; j_gene: TRBJ2-2; v_gene: TRBV6-1; CDR3nt: TGTGCCAGCAGTGAATGGAAAGCGGGATCGAACACCGGGGAGCTGTTTTTT; CDR3aa: CASSEWKAGSNTGELFF
abundance: few; d_gene: NA; j_gene: TRBJ2-2; v_gene: TRBV5-8; CDR3nt: TGTGCCAGCACGCAAAGGGCAGGGAAGCGGGCCGGGGAGCTGTTTTTT; CDR3aa: CASTQRAGKRAGELFF
abundance: NA; d_gene: NA; j_gene: TRBJ1-1; v_gene: TRBV5-1; CDR3nt: TGCGCCAGCAGCTTTTCATCCAGGGACCACACTGAAGCTTTCTTT; CDR3aa: CASSFSSRDHTEAFF
abundance: NA; d_gene: NA; j_gene: TRBJ2-7; v_gene: TRBV3-1/TRBV3-2; CDR3nt: TGTGCCAGCAGCCAAGTCCCCGGAAGAAAAACCCACGAGCAGTACTTC; CDR3aa: CASSQVPGRKTHEQYF
abundance: NA; d_gene: TRBD1; j_gene: TRBJ1-1; v_gene: TRBV7-3; CDR3nt: TGTGCCAGCAGCCCAGGGGGCGCGCACACTGAAGCTTTCTTT; CDR3aa: CASSPGGAHTEAFF
abundance: NA; d_gene: TRBD2; j_gene: TRBJ2-7; v_gene: TRBV7-8; CDR3nt: TGTGCCAGCAGCCGGGGGGGAGCTAGCGGGGACGAGCAGTACTTC; CDR3aa: CASSRGGASGDEQYF